Presented here are 27 T cell receptor beta chains from one specimen sequenced in a study of molecular identifiers for immune sequencing clone quantification. TCRdb re-called the PCR reads with MiXCR, one entry per CDR3 protein. There are roughly 320,000 distinct CDR3 sequences in the sample; around a fifth occur only once, and over 0.7% lies in the top ten. Sequenced sample: naive CD8+ T cells from blood, with Jurkat cell RNA spiked in. Sample subset: FACS-sorted CD8+CD4-CCR7+CD45RA+ naive T cells. The receptors shown here come from a human donor in good health. Some libraries in this study had Jurkat cell RNA spiked in.

This clonotype was seen more than once but under ten times. The chain combines TRBV10-3 with TRBJ2-3, with 9 bases that match TRBD2. V lost 0 bases to trimming and J lost 1 base; unmatched junction nucleotides: 2. There are 16 residues in the CDR3. Germline V gene sequence: CDR1 ENHRY, CDR2 SYGVKD. Here the CDR3 DNA reads TGTGCCATCAGTGAGTCTAGCGGGAGCGGCACAGATACGCAGTATTTT. Amino acids: CAISESSGSGTDTQYF.

This clonotype was picked up a small number of times. This chain joins TRBV12-3 or TRBV12-4 and TRBJ2-1; 9 bases are shared with TRBD2. V dropped 2 bases and J dropped 12; count of bases not matched to a gene: 8. The CDR3 covers 14 residues. The CDR3 protein is CASSLSGGLVGQFF. The CDR3 region has the DNA TGTGCCAGCAGTTTAAGCGGGGGGTTGGTTGGGCAGTTCTTC.

On this clonotype: At one boundary the junction diverges from the germline segment, which might be a read error. The chain links TRBV11-2 to TRBJ2-1; 14 bases are shared with TRBD2. The germline CDR1 and CDR2 sequences are SGHAT and FQNNGV. The CDR3 is 16 amino acids. The CDR3 coding sequence is TGTGCCAACAGCCCCCCGGGACTAGCGGGAGTTGGTGAGCAGTTCTTC. Translating it yields CANSPPGLAGVGEQFF.

Details on this clonotype: A much larger clone lies one base from this, so it may be a read error. The chain is built from TRBV9 and TRBJ2-6; D is unclear. CDR3 length equals 15 residues. Germline loops: CDR1 SGDLS, CDR2 YYNGEE. This CDR3 is CASGVGGSGANVLTF. The CDR3 DNA is TGTGCCAGCGGCGTAGGCGGCTCTGGGGCCAACGTCCTGACTTTC.

This clonotype was found a few times. V is TRBV4-3 and J is TRBJ2-3; TRBD2 is a possible D gene (5 bases). Trimming stripped 1 base from V and 0 bases from J, with 11 bases between. Germline lookup yields CDR1 LGHNA and CDR2 YSLEER. CDR3 length: 16 amino acids. The CDR3 DNA is TGCGCCAGCAGCCAAGTTTTAGCGTATAGCACAGATACGCAGTATTTT. Translation: CASSQVLAYSTDTQYF.

This clonotype was seen many times. J is TRBJ2-7 and V is TRBV28, with 12 bases fitting TRBD2. With V trimmed by 6 bases and J by 4 bases, 4 bases remained unmatched. The CDR3 runs 14 residues. Germline V gives CDR1 MDHEN, CDR2 SYDVKM. CDR3 DNA: TGTGCCAGCAGGGGGCTAGCGGGAGGGTACGAGCAGTACTTC. Its translation: CASRGLAGGYEQYF.

Ten or more counts support this clonotype. This sequence joins TRBV7-2 and TRBJ1-6; the D is unclear. CDR1 is SGHTA and CDR2 is FQGNSA in the germline V gene. The CDR3 loop spans 15 amino acids. V lost 1 base and J 2 bases, leaving 6 bases between the germline ends. This chain's CDR3 is CASSLEEAYNSPLHF. Written as DNA, the CDR3 is TGTGCCAGCAGCTTAGAGGAAGCCTATAATTCACCCCTCCACTTT.

With respect to this clonotype: A read error may explain this, as a much larger clone is one base away. The rearrangement uses TRBV19 and TRBJ1-6; D call uncertain. In germline, CDR1 is LNHDA, CDR2 SQIVND (reference sequence). The CDR3 sequence is 13 residues long. V lost 3 bases and J 9 bases, leaving 9 bases between the germline ends. CDR3 sequence (DNA): TGTGCCAGTAGTATCTGGGAGGGTTCACCCCTCCACTTT. Residues: CASSIWEGSPLHF. The full variable domain, rest sourced from reference TRBV19 and TRBJ1-6, is DGGITQSPKYLFRKEGQNVTLSCEQNLNHDAMYWYRQDPGQGLRLIYYSQIVNDFQKGDIAEGYSVSREKKESFPLTVTSAQKNPTAFYLCASSIWEGSPLHFGNGTRLTVT.

The chain has TRBV2 and TRBJ2-5; D call uncertain. The CDR3 has 15 residues. Trimming stripped 3 bases from V and 2 bases from J, with 13 bases between. The germline CDR1 and CDR2 sequences are SNHLY and FYNNEI. DNA of the CDR3: TGTGCCAGCAGTGATTTTGGGGATAGACAAGAGACCCAGTACTTC. The encoded protein is CASSDFGDRQETQYF.

V and J are TRBV29-1 and TRBJ2-7; tentatively, D is TRBD1 or TRBD2 (5 bases each). V was clipped by 6 bases and J by 0 bases, with 15 bases between them. The CDR3 is 14 residues long. Germline lookup yields CDR1 SQVTM and CDR2 ANQGSEA. The CDR3 nucleotides are TGCAGCGTGACCGGGACGGGGAGCTCCTACGAGCAGTACTTC. Protein product: CSVTGTGSSYEQYF.

This clonotype occurred a few times. J is TRBJ2-3 and V is TRBV9, with a tentative D call TRBD2 (6 bases). The V gene lost 0 bases and the J gene lost 2 bases, with 10 bases spanning the gap. Germline V gene lookup returns CDR1 SGDLS and CDR2 YYNGEE. This CDR3 has 15 amino acids. This CDR3 reads CASSVEGGVTDTQYF. As DNA, the CDR3 is TGTGCCAGCAGCGTAGAGGGCGGGGTCACAGATACGCAGTATTTT. Combining the CDR3 with reference TRBV9 and TRBJ2-3 gives the whole variable domain DSGVTQTPKHLITATGQRVTLRCSPRSGDLSVYWYQQSLDQGLQFLIQYYNGEERAKGNILERFSAQQFPDLHSELNLSSLELGDSALYFCASSVEGGVTDTQYFGPGTRLTVL.

In this sample, this clonotype turned up a few times. The rearrangement uses TRBV27 and TRBJ1-1, with D hard to call. Trimming removed 1 base at V and 1 base at J, with 10 bases between. The CDR3 contains 15 residues. Germline loops: CDR1 MNHEY, CDR2 SMNVEV (reference sequence). The CDR3 nucleotides are TGTGCCAGCAGTTTATACAGCAGTTCGAACACTGAAGCTTTCTTT. Protein sequence: CASSLYSSSNTEAFF.

This clonotype was seen many times. The chain recombines TRBV6-5 with TRBJ2-7; D is uncertain. Trimming removed 2 bases from V and 2 bases from J, with 7 bases in between. From germline, CDR1 is MNHEY and CDR2 SVGAGI. This CDR3 comprises 13 residues. CDR3 residues: CASSYAGAYEQYF. The CDR3 region has the DNA TGTGCCAGCAGTTACGCAGGTGCCTACGAGCAGTACTTC.

This clonotype has just a few counts. The J gene is TRBJ2-5, the V gene TRBV5-8; a possible D gene is TRBD2 (6 bases). Trimming stripped 7 bases from V and 1 base from J, with 8 bases between. From germline, CDR1 is SGHTS and CDR2 YDEGEE. This CDR3 is built from 12 residues. CDR3 region: CASSRGQETQYF. The CDR3 nucleotides read TGTGCCAGCTCGCGGGGCCAAGAGACCCAGTACTTC.

Ten or more counts support this clonotype. V gene TRBV9 combines with J gene TRBJ2-1; D is unresolved. In germline, CDR1 is SGDLS, CDR2 YYNGEE. Trimming stripped 4 bases from V and 10 bases from J, with 12 bases between. The CDR3 has 12 residues. The CDR3 sequence: CASSPFGPEQFF. CDR3 DNA: TGTGCCAGCAGCCCTTTTGGGCCAGAGCAGTTCTTC.

This clonotype came up a few times. Given a much more abundant clone one base away, this may be a read error. V is TRBV14 and J is TRBJ2-7; D is perhaps TRBD1 or TRBD2 (6 bases each). CDR3 size: 16 residues. CDR1 and CDR2 from the germline V gene are SGHDN and FVKESK. The CDR3 DNA follows: TGTGCCAGCAGCCAAACCGAGGGGGGACCGACTTACGAGCAGTGCTTC. It is translated as CASSQTEGGPTYEQCF. Looking up the rest from reference TRBV14 and TRBJ2-7 gives the full variable domain: EAGVTQFPSHSVIEKGQTVTLRCDPISGHDNLYWYRRVMGKEIKFLLHFVKESKQDESGMPNNRFLAERTGGTYSTLKVQPAELEDSGVYFCASSQTEGGPTYEQCFGPGTRLTVT.

This clonotype has at least ten counts. The V gene is TRBV20-1, the J gene TRBJ1-5; 7 nucleotides line up with TRBD1. Per the germline V gene, CDR1 is DFQATT and CDR2 is SNEGSKA (reference sequence). This CDR3 region has 12 residues. The V segment lost 4 bases and the J segment 4 bases; nucleotides outside the gene matches: 1. CDR3 DNA: TGCAGTGCTATACAGGGGAATCAGCCCCAGCATTTT. This encodes CSAIQGNQPQHF.

This clonotype came up once. This clone may be a read error of a much larger clone one base away. The chain links TRBV7-2 to TRBJ1-2, with D maybe TRBD1 (6 bases). The V gene lost 5 bases and the J gene lost 8 bases, with 18 bases spanning the gap. CDR3 length: 14 residues. In germline, CDR1 is SGHTA, CDR2 FQGNSA. The CDR3 DNA sequence: TGTGCCAGCAGCGTAGAGGGGGGGCTGGGGGGCTACACCTTC. It is translated as CASSVEGGLGGYTF.

This clonotype has at least ten counts. The CDR3 region has the DNA TGTGCCAGCAGTTCCTCAGGGAGTGGCTCACCCCTCCACTTT. Residues: CASSSSGSGSPLHF. The rearrangement links TRBV12-3 or TRBV12-4 to TRBJ1-6; D is possibly TRBD1 (5 bases). Deletions cut 4 bases from V and 10 bases from J, with 14 bases between. The CDR3 is 14 residues long.

This clonotype was seen at least ten times. The chain couples TRBV7-2 to TRBJ2-3; no firm D call. V lost 1 base and J lost 10, with 15 bases in between. In germline, CDR1 is SGHTA, CDR2 FQGNSA. The CDR3 is 14 amino acids. CDR3 loop: CASSLGPGSVAQYF. The CDR3 DNA is TGTGCCAGCAGCTTAGGTCCGGGCTCTGTGGCGCAGTATTTT.

In its sample, this clonotype was seen many times. This sequence joins TRBV10-3 and TRBJ2-5; 8 positions agree with TRBD2. Germline values: CDR1 ENHRY, CDR2 SYGVKD. CDR3 length equals 14 residues. V shed 7 bases and J 1 base; nucleotides not matched to a gene: 5. The CDR3 protein is CAIKQAGAQETQYF. As DNA, the CDR3 is TGTGCCATCAAGCAAGCGGGGGCCCAAGAGACCCAGTACTTC.

This clonotype came up a few times. The chain couples TRBV4-1 to TRBJ1-2, with TRBD1 as a possible D gene (5 bases). Trimming left V 0 bases short and J 4 bases short, with 21 bases between. The CDR3 is 18 amino acids. CDR1 is MGHRA, CDR2 YSYEKL, per germline. This chain's CDR3 is CASSQDYSSGAWVYGYTF. The DNA for the CDR3 is TGCGCCAGCAGCCAAGATTATTCCTCTGGGGCGTGGGTCTATGGCTACACCTTC.

Remarks on this clonotype: A clone one base away is much larger, so this may be a read error. The rearrangement links TRBV9 to TRBJ2-1, with D possibly TRBD2 on 5 matching bases. Germline V lookup: CDR1 SGDLS, CDR2 YYNGEE. The CDR3 runs 15 residues. Here the CDR3 reads CASGVSLSPGDEQFF. The CDR3 coding sequence is TGTGCCAGCGGCGTATCCCTGTCTCCCGGGGATGAGCAGTTCTTC.

This clonotype was seen at least ten times. The J gene is TRBJ2-7, the V gene TRBV6-1; no clear D gene. V was pared by 2 bases and J by 3 bases, with 11 bases between. This CDR3 is 14 amino acids long. Germline CDR1 and CDR2: MNHNS and SASEGT. This CDR3 reads CASSESWGNYEQYF. CDR3 nucleotide sequence: TGTGCCAGCAGTGAAAGTTGGGGAAACTACGAGCAGTACTTC.

This clonotype was recorded at least ten times. The V call is TRBV28, the J call TRBJ2-3; unclear D gene. Germline assignment: CDR1 MDHEN and CDR2 SYDVKM. The CDR3 sequence is 13 residues long. Trimming pared 4 bases from V and 6 bases from J, leaving 11 bases between. The CDR3 sequence is CASSSANVDTQYF. The CDR3 DNA follows: TGTGCCAGCAGTTCCGCTAATGTGGATACGCAGTATTTT.

To note about this clonotype: The CDR3 carries no conserved terminal phenylalanine or tryptophan, so it likely arises from a read error. The gene calls are TRBV7-9 and TRBJ1-4; no clear D. CDR1 and CDR2 (germline): SEHNR, FQNEAQ (reference sequence). The CDR3 has 16 residues. Between the trimmed V and J ends, which lost 5 bases and 8 bases, there was a span of 21 bases. The CDR3 protein is CASSLGGKGPDEKLFS. The CDR3 DNA is TGTGCCAGCAGCCTCGGTGGAAAGGGTCCAGACGAAAAACTGTTTTCT.

Worth noting for this clonotype: Since no conserved phenylalanine or tryptophan closes the CDR3, a read error is the likely cause. The genes are TRBV6-5 and TRBJ1-4, with D hard to call. Germline V gene lookup returns CDR1 MNHEY and CDR2 SVGAGI. This CDR3 is built from 17 residues. Trimming stripped 2 bases from V and 2 bases from J, with 15 bases between. The CDR3 loop reads CASSYGGGDGTNEKLFS. Written as DNA, the CDR3 is TGTGCCAGCAGTTACGGTGGCGGAGACGGCACTAATGAAAAACTGTTTTCT.